The sequence of this T cell receptor (beta chain) was determined in a study of CXCR3-negative and CXCR3-positive naive CD8 T cells. Study conclusions and caveats: Hydrophobicity of TRB CDR3s was greater in CXCR3-positive naive cells than in CXCR3-negative naive cells. Similarly elevated diversity marked both naive subsets, with memory CD8+ cells showing far lower diversity.

Carrying UMI labels, the TRB cDNA libraries were prepared through 5' RACE. TCRdb reprocessed the 5' RACE reads and stores each CDR3 protein as one record, lacking DNA. This table lists 50,000 or so distinct CDR3 sequences. This CDR3 contains 14 residues. Note on this clonotype: Its antigen is unidentified.

The V gene is TRBV12-3 or TRBV12-4, the J gene TRBJ1-1; TCRdb's D call, TRBD1, is unchecked because there is no DNA. The specimen was naive CXCR3+ CD8+ T cells from blood. The subset was: CD45RO-CCR7+CD27+CD95- naive CD8+ T cells expressing CXCR3 (TNR3+). This receptor was identified in a human donor in good health. Some clones in this sample may be carry-over from other donors' samples. CDR3 in amino acids: CASSFRGTHTEAFF.